The clone carrying this T cell receptor beta chain was picked up a small number of times. Its antigen is still unknown. The sample is drawn from a study of T-cell reconstitution after alpha-beta-depleted transplantation in children. Trimming took 0 bases from V and 3 from J, leaving 12 bases between them. The CDR3 totals 15 residues. The germline V gene has CDR1 MGHRA and CDR2 YSYEKL. Study outcomes and limitations: Most T-cell counts and diversity one year after the transplant came from T cells that were newly produced.

Unique molecular identifiers were used in preparing the TCRbeta library. TCRdb re-called the PCR reads with MiXCR, one entry per CDR3 protein. The sample includes around 500,000 distinct CDR3 sequences, more than 20% of them seen just once. The rearrangement uses TRBV4-1 and TRBJ2-7; D is uncertain. Sequenced here: PBMCs, mostly from graft donor cells, sampled 360 days after TCRalphabeta/CD19-depleted stem cell transplant. The clonotype comes from a boy in the first two years of life who had a stem cell transplant for acute myeloid leukemia, so the T cells may come from the graft donor. In DNA, the CDR3 is TGCGCCAGCAGCCAAGAGCGGATTCCGCGCTACGAGCAGTACGTC. Its protein is CASSQERIPRYEQYV.